Listed below are T cell receptor beta chains from one sample, sequenced in a study of CD8+CD57+ T cells in acquired aplastic anemia. TCRdb re-called the reads through MiXCR, storing one row per CDR3 protein. The sample includes about 160,000 distinct CDR3 sequences, roughly 45% of them seen just once. Sequencing was carried out using sorted CD4+, CD8+, or CD8+CD57+ T cells (not recorded which) from PBMCs. These receptors originate from a human donor in good health. Both conserved end residues are part of each CDR3. Only part of the rows carry a size: once, few, many, or a class if the clone is expanded.

>once|TRBJ2-3|TRBV19
CASSYMDTQYF
>-|TRBJ1-1|TRBV5-1
CASSPGTVEAFF
>-|TRBJ2-1|TRBV6-4
CASSELAGALRTEQFF
>many|TRBJ2-3|TRBV20-1
CSARSPVGAALGTQYF
>many|TRBJ1-2|TRBV11-2
CASSVDREDGYTF
>-|TRBJ2-5|TRBV3-1
CASSQGTSGREKTQYF
>-|TRBJ2-7|TRBV15
CATSRDHSAGLTYEQYF
>-|TRBJ2-3|TRBV11-2
CASSQGGIDTQYF
>many|TRBJ1-5|TRBV4-2
CASSDRSNQPQHF
>-|TRBJ1-6|TRBV10-3
CAISQGRGSPLHF
>-|TRBJ2-7|TRBV29-1
CSAGREGLYEQYF
>few|TRBJ2-6|TRBV6-1
CASSPGLAGVAGANVLTF
>many|TRBJ2-1|TRBV10-1
CASGPGQGTYNEQFF
>many|TRBJ2-7|TRBV15
CATSRGTGASYEQYF
>-|TRBJ2-2|TRBV29-1
CSVRVGLGTGEPFF
>few|TRBJ2-1|TRBV11-2
CASSLDARGGGAYNEQFF
>many|TRBJ2-3|TRBV7-8
CASSRPQLQLTDTQYF
>many|TRBJ2-1|TRBV11-2
CASSPLGVGSSYNEQFF
>-|TRBJ1-6|TRBV7-8
CASSLPNNSPLHF
>many|TRBJ2-7|TRBV20-1
CSAKWTGLNEQYF
>-|TRBJ1-5|TRBV19
CASSPAGLRGGGNQPQHF
>-|TRBJ1-1|TRBV7-3
CASSLPEHTEAFF
>many|TRBJ2-2|TRBV7-3
CASGGAANTGELFF
>-|TRBJ1-1|TRBV20-1
CSPKGRGLAFF
>few|TRBJ1-2|TRBV10-3
CAISEVQLGNYGYTF
>many|TRBJ2-3|TRBV6-2/TRBV6-3
CASSYGSDTQYF
>-|TRBJ2-3|TRBV15
CATSRGGRRTDTQYF
>many|TRBJ2-1|TRBV24-1
CATSDSRGRWDEQFF
>-|TRBJ1-1|TRBV6-2/TRBV6-3
CASSYSGGARTEAFF
>many|TRBJ2-1|TRBV5-8
CASSPRDRDNEQFF
>many|TRBJ1-4|TRBV20-1
CSAVDTGFSNEKLFF
>few|TRBJ2-3|TRBV27
CASSLTRGTDTQYF
>many|TRBJ1-5|TRBV29-1
CSVEDGGQPVIYSNQPQHF
>many|TRBJ1-6|TRBV30
CAWRQPNSPLHF
>many|TRBJ1-6|TRBV11-2
CASSPGRYMSYNSPLHF
>-|TRBJ1-6|TRBV2
CASSWDTTNNSPLHF
>-|TRBJ2-3|TRBV11-2
CASSLSGRTDTQYF
>-|TRBJ2-7|TRBV3-1
CASSPQNGFSYEQYF
>many|TRBJ1-2|TRBV7-9
CASSLEFLGYTF
>many|TRBJ2-5|TRBV7-8
CATSTGLLRETQYF